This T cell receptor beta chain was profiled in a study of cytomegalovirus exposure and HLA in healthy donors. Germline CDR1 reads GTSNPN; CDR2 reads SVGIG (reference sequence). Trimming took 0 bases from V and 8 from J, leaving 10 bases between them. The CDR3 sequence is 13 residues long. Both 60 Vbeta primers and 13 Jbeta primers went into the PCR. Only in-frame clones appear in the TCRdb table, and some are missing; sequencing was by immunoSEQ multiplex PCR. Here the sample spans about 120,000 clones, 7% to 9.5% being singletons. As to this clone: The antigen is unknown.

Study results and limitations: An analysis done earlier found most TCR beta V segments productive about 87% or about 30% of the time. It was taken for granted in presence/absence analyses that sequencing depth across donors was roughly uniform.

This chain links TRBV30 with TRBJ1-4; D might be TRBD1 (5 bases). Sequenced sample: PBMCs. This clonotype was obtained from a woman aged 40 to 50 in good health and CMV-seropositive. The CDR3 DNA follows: TGTGCCTGGAGTGTAAATAAGGGGGAAAAACTGTTTTTT. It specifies CAWSVNKGEKLFF.